One TCR beta chain is described in this entry. TCRdb reprocessed the 5' RACE reads and keeps a single row for each CDR3 protein, giving no DNA. In total, the table holds about 300,000 distinct CDR3 sequences. This record comes from a study of monozygotic twins with inflammatory bowel disease. The CDR3 consists of 13 residues. Germline V gene data show CDR1 as SGHTA and CDR2 as FQGNSA. The sequence derives from a human donor with ulcerative colitis or Crohn's disease, or a healthy co-twin of an affected twin (not recorded which). The chain links TRBV7-2 to TRBJ2-7; without DNA, the TCRdb call of TRBD1 cannot be checked. Specimen: blood. The CDR3 loop is CASSTDRVAEQYF.